This note documents a single TCR beta chain sequence. What it recognizes is unknown. These data come from a study of cytomegalovirus exposure and HLA in healthy donors. Primers: 60 Vbeta forward and 13 Jbeta reverse. Clones were sequenced by immunoSEQ multiplex PCR, and TCRdb holds only the in-frame ones, with some missing. The sample contains about 160,000 clones, about 75% of which appear only once. The CDR3 loop spans 14 amino acids. CDR1 and CDR2 from the germline V gene are LGHNT and FRNRAP. V gave up 0 bases and J gave up 7 bases, with 10 bases separating them. Study-wide findings and caveats: Whilst most TCR sequences proved rare, a subset of public TCRs occurred across many donors. Later analysis demonstrated an association between a missense DCLRE1C variant and TCR beta V- and J-gene trimming. The study listed roughly 160 cytomegalovirus-associated TCR beta chains.

The rearrangement links TRBV12-5 to TRBJ1-5; D is ambiguous. What was sequenced was PBMCs. This clonotype was sampled from a woman between 45 and 60 years old in good health and CMV-seropositive. The CDR3 sequence is CASGLVPPGQPQHF. The CDR3 bases are TGTGCTAGTGGTTTGGTACCTCCCGGGCAGCCCCAGCATTTT. Variable domain in full (rest from reference TRBV12-5 and TRBJ1-5): DARVTQTPRHKVTEMGQEVTMRCQPILGHNTVFWYRQTMMQGLELLAYFRNRAPLDDSGMPKDRFSAEMPDATLATLKIQPSEPRDSAVYFCASGLVPPGQPQHFGDGTRLSIL.